The 27 T cell receptor beta chains given below trace back to one sample, sequenced in a study of T-cell memory formation after mild COVID-19 (dated by TCRdb to the early 2020s). Library preparation was by 5' RACE. Sequencer: Illumina NovaSeq 6000. TCRdb itself trimmed the public reads at Q25 with fastp, ran MiXCR and retained productive beta chains. Each CDR3 protein appears once, grouped with its most common genes and DNA. Present in this sample are about 350,000 distinct CDR3 sequences, 12% to 15% of which were seen just once. The ten most abundant clones make up 22% of the sample. Sequenced material: PBMCs or a T cell subset sorted from them (not recorded which). The receptors here all came from a man between 18 and 29 years old who had mild COVID-19 (a few samples of this study predate the infection). The sample titles of this study are shuffled in the database, so cell type and time point are left out; the donor was told from shared clones.

This chain joins TRBV7-8 and TRBJ1-5, with TRBD1 as a possible D gene (5 bases). V lost 1 base, J lost 3 bases, and 10 bases lay in between. The CDR3 length is 15 residues. Germline V gene data show CDR1 as SGHVS and CDR2 as FQNEAQ. For the CDR3, the DNA is TGTGCCAGCAGCTTAGGTGGCAGGGCCAATCAGCCCCAGCATTTT. Amino acid sequence: CASSLGGRANQPQHF.

This chain uses TRBV5-1 with TRBJ2-1; D possibly uses TRBD1 or TRBD2 (5 bases each). The V gene lost 0 bases and the J gene lost 8 bases, with 15 bases spanning the gap. Germline V gene lookup returns CDR1 SGHRS and CDR2 YFSETQ. This CDR3 contains 15 residues. The CDR3 loop is CASSLARVMGDEQFF. DNA for the CDR3: TGCGCCAGCAGCTTGGCCAGGGTGATGGGGGATGAGCAGTTCTTC.

The V gene is TRBV6-2 or TRBV6-3, the J gene TRBJ2-7, with D hard to call. CDR3 length: 16 amino acids. CDR1 is MNHEY, CDR2 SVGEGT, per germline. The germline V and J ends were trimmed by 6 bases and 1 base, with 19 bases remaining between them. This chain's CDR3 is CASRNKTRTDSYEQYF. The CDR3 DNA follows: TGTGCCAGCAGGAATAAAACCAGGACGGATTCCTACGAGCAGTACTTC.

This clonotype has a count of ten or more. V is TRBV5-1 and J is TRBJ2-1; D gene unclear. The CDR3 covers 13 residues. Germline V gene lookup returns CDR1 SGHRS and CDR2 YFSETQ. The V and J ends lost 0 bases and 7 bases respectively, with 8 bases between them. The CDR3 DNA follows: TGCGCCAGCAGCTTGGGGTGGCAGAATGAGCAGTTCTTC. It specifies CASSLGWQNEQFF.

This chain links TRBV3-1 with TRBJ2-1, with D possibly matching TRBD2 (6 bases). CDR1 and CDR2 (germline): LGHDT, YNNKEL (reference sequence). The CDR3 has 16 residues. V was clipped by 0 bases and J by 0 bases, with 9 bases between them. The CDR3 DNA sequence: TGTGCCAGCAGCCAAGATCCCGGGAGCTCCTACAATGAGCAGTTCTTC. Residues: CASSQDPGSSYNEQFF.

The chain has TRBV7-9 and TRBJ1-2, with D tentatively TRBD1 (5 bases). V dropped 1 base and J dropped 6 bases, with 12 bases sitting between them. This CDR3 is 14 amino acids long. The germline CDR1 and CDR2 sequences are SEHNR and FQNEAQ (reference sequence). The CDR3 region is CASSLDLGDHGYTF. The CDR3 DNA sequence: TGTGCCAGCAGCTTAGATCTAGGGGATCATGGCTACACCTTC.

This clonotype was seen ten or more times. The chain employs TRBV3-2 and TRBJ2-5; TRBD2 is the table's D call, not checked against the DNA. TRBV3-2 is listed as a pseudogene. The CDR3 is 16 amino acids. The CDR3 region has the DNA TGTGCCAGCAGCCCGGGACTAGCCGGCAAGCAAGAGACCCAGTACTTC. This gives the protein CASSPGLAGKQETQYF.

This chain links TRBV6-2 or TRBV6-3 with TRBJ2-1, with 7 bases that match TRBD1. Germline V gives CDR1 MNHEY, CDR2 SVGEGT. The J segment lost 4 bases and the V segment lost 6 bases, leaving 6 bases of the junction unmatched. The CDR3 contains 14 residues. The CDR3 DNA is TGTGCCAGCAGAAAGACAGGGCGATACAATGAGCAGTTCTTC. It translates to CASRKTGRYNEQFF.

This clonotype was recorded only once. The chain has TRBV9 and TRBJ2-3; D remains ambiguous. Looked up from germline, CDR1 is SGDLS and CDR2 is YYNGEE. The CDR3 contains 14 residues. Trimming cost V 3 bases and J 2 bases, with 10 bases left between them. For the CDR3, the DNA is TGTGCCAGCAGCGACCGCATGGACACAGATACGCAGTATTTT. Protein: CASSDRMDTDTQYF.

CDR3 DNA: TGTGCCAGCAGTGGGCAGAACACAGATACGCAGTATTTT. Amino acid sequence: CASSGQNTDTQYF. The chain uses TRBV7-3 and TRBJ2-3; D is unclear. CDR3 length: 13 amino acids. Trimming took off 6 bases at V and 2 bases at J, with 9 bases between the two ends. The germline CDR1 and CDR2 sequences are SGHTA and FQGTGA.

The chain couples TRBV11-3 to TRBJ2-5; 8 bases map to TRBD2. CDR1 is SGHNT, CDR2 YENEEA, per germline. Germline trimming cut 4 bases from V and 3 bases from J; bases unmatched to any gene: 13. The CDR3 totals 17 residues. In DNA form, the CDR3 reads TGTGCCAGCAGCTCCCGGCCTACGGGACTAGGGGAAGAGACCCAGTACTTC. It codes for CASSSRPTGLGEETQYF.

The V gene is TRBV4-3, the J gene TRBJ1-1; D is uncertain. The CDR3 has 17 amino acids. CDR1 LGHNA and CDR2 YSLEER come from the germline V gene. Between the trimmed V and J ends, which lost 4 bases and 0 bases, there was a span of 18 bases. CDR3 nucleotide sequence: TGCGCCAGCAGCCGAGCGGCCGCCGAACAGCTGAACACTGAAGCTTTCTTT. It specifies CASSRAAAEQLNTEAFF.

There are a few counts of this clonotype. The genes are TRBV6-5 and TRBJ2-5; 14 nucleotides match TRBD2. The CDR3 is made up of 16 amino acids. V gave up 6 bases and J gave up 1 base; unmatched junction bases: 4. Per the germline V gene, CDR1 is MNHEY and CDR2 is SVGAGI. The CDR3 sequence is CASSRGLAGAQETQYF. CDR3 sequence (DNA): TGTGCCAGCAGCCGGGGACTAGCGGGGGCCCAAGAGACCCAGTACTTC.

This clonotype came up a few times. This sequence joins TRBV5-1 and TRBJ1-5, with D tentatively TRBD1 (5 bases). Germline loops: CDR1 SGHRS, CDR2 YFSETQ. Trimming took 3 bases from V and 3 from J, leaving 10 bases between them. The CDR3 has 14 amino acids. The CDR3 DNA sequence: TGCGCCAGCAGCTGGGACGGAACCAATCAGCCCCAGCATTTT. Protein product: CASSWDGTNQPQHF.

This clonotype was observed a few times. The gene calls are TRBV20-1 and TRBJ2-1, with 9 bases matching TRBD2. The CDR3 length is 14 residues. Germline lookup yields CDR1 DFQATT and CDR2 SNEGSKA (reference sequence). V lost 5 bases and J lost 7; bases outside the gene matches: 9. CDR3 nucleotides: TGCAGTGCTCCCCGAGCGGGGGGATGGAATGAGCAGTTCTTC. Protein sequence: CSAPRAGGWNEQFF.

This clonotype turned up a few times. This rearrangement joins TRBV3-1 to TRBJ1-5; the D gene is possibly TRBD1 (6 bases). Between the trimmed V and J ends, which lost 1 base and 9 bases, there was a span of 10 bases. There are 13 residues in the CDR3. CDR1 is LGHDT and CDR2 is YNNKEL in the germline V gene (reference sequence). CDR3 loop: CASSQGGGTPQHF. The CDR3 coding sequence is TGTGCCAGCAGCCAAGGAGGGGGTACGCCCCAGCATTTT.

The rearrangement joins TRBV9 to TRBJ2-5, with a tentative D call TRBD1 (5 bases). V lost 2 bases and J lost 2, with 10 bases in between. The germline gives CDR1 SGDLS, CDR2 YYNGEE. The CDR3 extends over 14 amino acids. The CDR3 loop is CASSVFDSQETQYF. Here the CDR3 DNA reads TGTGCCAGCAGCGTTTTTGACAGTCAAGAGACCCAGTACTTC.

This clonotype was recorded at least ten times. The chain couples TRBV20-1 to TRBJ2-3; 13 bases agree with TRBD2. The germline V gene has CDR1 DFQATT and CDR2 SNEGSKA (reference sequence). This CDR3 comprises 15 residues. V lost 6 bases, J lost 5 bases, and 8 bases stayed unmatched. The CDR3 DNA reads as TGCAGTGCAACCGGACTAGCGGGGGCGGGAGATACGCAGTATTTT. Protein: CSATGLAGAGDTQYF.

This clonotype has a handful of counts. The V gene is TRBV5-1, the J gene TRBJ2-2, with 7 bases lining up with TRBD2. The germline V gene encodes CDR1 SGHRS and CDR2 YFSETQ. CDR3 size: 16 residues. The V segment lost 4 bases and the J segment 1 base; nucleotides outside the gene matches: 7. DNA of the CDR3: TGCGCCAGCAGCCCTCTAAGCGGGGTGAACACCGGGGAGCTGTTTTTT. It codes for CASSPLSGVNTGELFF.

This clonotype was detected a few times. The J gene is TRBJ2-1, the V gene TRBV4-3; D is tentatively TRBD1 or TRBD2 (5 bases each). In germline, CDR1 is LGHNA, CDR2 YSLEER. The V and J ends lost 1 base and 10 bases respectively, with 14 bases between them. The CDR3 sequence is 14 residues long. In DNA form, the CDR3 reads TGCGCCAGCAGCCAAGTCTCCACTGGGACCGAGCAGTTCTTC. It is translated as CASSQVSTGTEQFF.

The chain joins TRBV6-2 or TRBV6-3 to TRBJ1-6; D might be TRBD1 (5 bases). Per the germline V gene, CDR1 is MNHEY and CDR2 is SVGEGT. CDR3 size: 14 residues. The ends were cut back, 6 bases at V and 8 bases at J, with 14 bases in the middle. CDR3 in amino acids: CASRGGNSHSPLHF. CDR3 nucleotide sequence: TGTGCCAGCAGGGGGGGGAACAGTCATTCACCCCTCCACTTT.

The V and J genes are TRBV7-8 and TRBJ1-4; TRBD1 agrees at 8 bases. Per germline, CDR1 SGHVS and CDR2 FQNEAQ. This CDR3 contains 15 residues. V gave up 5 bases and J gave up 10 bases; unmatched junction bases: 12. The chain's CDR3 is CASSPIHGQGLKLFF. CDR3 nucleotide sequence: TGTGCCAGCAGCCCAATACACGGACAGGGCCTAAAACTGTTTTTT.

V usage is TRBV29-1 and J usage is TRBJ1-1; weak D call: TRBD1 (6 bases). This CDR3 comprises 13 residues. The V gene lost 7 bases and the J gene lost 2 bases, with 14 bases spanning the gap. Germline loops: CDR1 SQVTM, CDR2 ANQGSEA. The CDR3 sequence is CSADSPFNTEAFF. The DNA of the CDR3 is TGCAGCGCGGACAGTCCTTTTAACACTGAAGCTTTCTTT.

The chain recombines TRBV5-1 with TRBJ1-5; D is unclear. Trimming removed 0 bases from V and 6 bases from J, with 10 bases in between. Germline values: CDR1 SGHRS, CDR2 YFSETQ. This CDR3 is 14 amino acids long. This chain's CDR3 is CASSLGPGPQPQHF. The CDR3 DNA sequence: TGCGCCAGCAGCTTGGGTCCCGGGCCTCAGCCCCAGCATTTT.

This clonotype was recorded a few times. The V gene is TRBV20-1, the J gene TRBJ1-3, with unresolved D. The CDR3 has 14 amino acids. The V end was cut by 3 bases, the J end by 0 bases, with 9 bases between. Germline values: CDR1 DFQATT, CDR2 SNEGSKA (reference sequence). The CDR3 here is CSASSGHSGNTIYF. In DNA, the CDR3 is TGCAGTGCTAGTTCCGGCCACTCTGGAAACACCATATATTTT.

The chain recombines TRBV7-2 with TRBJ1-6; D gene uncertain. The germline CDR1 and CDR2 sequences are SGHTA and FQGNSA. Trimming took off 3 bases at V and 7 bases at J, with 16 bases between the two ends. This CDR3 contains 16 residues. Here the CDR3 DNA reads TGTGCCAGCAGCTTGACCGGCCCCCGAATCAATTCACCCCTCCACTTT. Encoded protein: CASSLTGPRINSPLHF. The full variable domain, rest sourced from reference TRBV7-2 and TRBJ1-6, is GAGVSQSPSNKVTEKGKDVELRCDPISGHTALYWYRQSLGQGLEFLIYFQGNSAPDKSGLPSDRFSAERTGGSVSTLTIQRTQQEDSAVYLCASSLTGPRINSPLHFGNGTRLTVT.

A few counts support this clonotype. The chain uses TRBV6-5 and TRBJ2-5; D gene uncertain. Trimming shortened V by 2 bases and J by 2 bases, and 9 bases separated the two germline ends. CDR1 and CDR2 (germline): MNHEY, SVGAGI. The CDR3 totals 14 residues. CDR3 sequence reads: CASSYTGRQETQYF. The CDR3 DNA reads TGTGCCAGCAGTTACACTGGACGGCAAGAGACCCAGTACTTC.